The clone carrying this T cell receptor (beta chain) was seen a few times. Its antigen is not identified. TCRdb analysed the 5' RACE reads with MiXCR anew, one entry per CDR3 protein. The profile shows 150,000 or so distinct CDR3 sequences, around 15% of them singletons. The record originates from a study of T-cell memory formation after mild COVID-19. General study results and limits: Of the contracting clones, CD4+ ones lay mainly in CM and EM, and CD8+ ones in EMRA.

The V gene's germline CDR1 is SEHNR and CDR2 FQNEAQ (reference sequence). The CDR3 extends over 14 amino acids. The ends were cut back, 0 bases at V and 8 bases at J, with 11 bases in the middle. This TCR was sampled from an adult woman who had mild COVID-19 (a few samples of this study predate the infection). Cell type and time point are not known. This chain uses TRBV7-9 with TRBJ2-1, with D possibly matching TRBD2 (5 bases). Sequencing input: PBMCs or a T cell subset sorted from them (not recorded which). CDR3 region: CASSLANLAHEQFF. CDR3 DNA: TGTGCCAGCAGCTTAGCCAACCTAGCTCATGAGCAGTTCTTC.